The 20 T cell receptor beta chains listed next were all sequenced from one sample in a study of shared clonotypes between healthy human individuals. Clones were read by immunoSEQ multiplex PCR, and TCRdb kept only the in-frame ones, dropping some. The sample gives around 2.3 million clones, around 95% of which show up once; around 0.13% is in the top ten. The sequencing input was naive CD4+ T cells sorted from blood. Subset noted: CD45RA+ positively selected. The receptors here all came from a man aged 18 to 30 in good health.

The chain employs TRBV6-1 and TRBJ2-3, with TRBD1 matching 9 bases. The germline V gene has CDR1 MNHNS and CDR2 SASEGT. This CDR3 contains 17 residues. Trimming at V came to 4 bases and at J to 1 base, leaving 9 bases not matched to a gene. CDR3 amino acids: CASSGGTGTGRTDTQYF. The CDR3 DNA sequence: TGTGCCAGCAGTGGGGGGACCGGGACAGGGCGCACAGATACGCAGTATTTT.

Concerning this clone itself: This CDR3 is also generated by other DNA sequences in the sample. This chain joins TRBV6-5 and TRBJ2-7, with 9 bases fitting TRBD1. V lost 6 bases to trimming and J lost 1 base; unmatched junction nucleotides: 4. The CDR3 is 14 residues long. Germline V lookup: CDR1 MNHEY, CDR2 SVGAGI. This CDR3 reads CASRRGQGSYEQYF. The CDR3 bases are TGTGCCAGCAGAAGGGGACAGGGATCCTACGAGCAGTACTTC.

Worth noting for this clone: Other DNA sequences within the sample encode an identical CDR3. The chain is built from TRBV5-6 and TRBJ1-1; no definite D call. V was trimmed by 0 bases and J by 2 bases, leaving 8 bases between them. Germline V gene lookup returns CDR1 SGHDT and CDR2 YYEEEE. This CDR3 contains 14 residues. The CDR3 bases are TGTGCCAGCAGCTTGGGGGTCAGTAACACTGAAGCTTTCTTT. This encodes CASSLGVSNTEAFF.

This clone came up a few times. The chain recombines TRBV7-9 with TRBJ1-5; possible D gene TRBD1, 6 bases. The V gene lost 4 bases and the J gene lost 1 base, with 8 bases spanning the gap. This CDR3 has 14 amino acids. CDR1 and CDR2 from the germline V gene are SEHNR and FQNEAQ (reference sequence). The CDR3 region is CASSYRESNQPQHF. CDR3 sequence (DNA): TGTGCCAGCAGCTACAGGGAGAGCAATCAGCCCCAGCATTTT.

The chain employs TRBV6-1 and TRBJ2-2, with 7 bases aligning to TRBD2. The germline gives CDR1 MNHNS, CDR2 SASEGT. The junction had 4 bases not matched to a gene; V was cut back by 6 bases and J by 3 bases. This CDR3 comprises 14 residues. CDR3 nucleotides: TGTGCCAGCAGGTCCCGGGGGGACACCGGGGAGCTGTTTTTT. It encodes CASRSRGDTGELFF.

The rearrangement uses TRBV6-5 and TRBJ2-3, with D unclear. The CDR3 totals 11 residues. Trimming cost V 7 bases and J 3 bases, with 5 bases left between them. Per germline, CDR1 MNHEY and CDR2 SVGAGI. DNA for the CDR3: TGTGCCAGCACCCATACAGATACGCAGTATTTT. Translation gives CASTHTDTQYF.

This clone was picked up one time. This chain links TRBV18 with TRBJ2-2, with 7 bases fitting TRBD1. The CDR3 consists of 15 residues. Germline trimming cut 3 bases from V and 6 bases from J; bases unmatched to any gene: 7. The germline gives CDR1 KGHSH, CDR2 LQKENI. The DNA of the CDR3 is TGTGCCAGCTCACCTATCACTGACAGGGCCGGGGAGCTGTTTTTT. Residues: CASSPITDRAGELFF.

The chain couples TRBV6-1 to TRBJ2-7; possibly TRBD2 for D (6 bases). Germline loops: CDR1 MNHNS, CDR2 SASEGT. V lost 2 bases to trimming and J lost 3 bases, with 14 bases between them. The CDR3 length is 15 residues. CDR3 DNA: TGTGCCAGCAGTGAATTGGAGGGACCCAGCTACGAGCAGTACTTC. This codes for CASSELEGPSYEQYF.

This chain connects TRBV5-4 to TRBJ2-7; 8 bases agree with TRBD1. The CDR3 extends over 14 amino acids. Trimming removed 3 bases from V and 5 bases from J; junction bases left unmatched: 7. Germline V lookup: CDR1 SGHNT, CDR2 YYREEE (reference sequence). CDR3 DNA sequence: TGTGCCAGCAGCTCTCGGACAGGGAACGACGAGCAGTACTTC. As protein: CASSSRTGNDEQYF.

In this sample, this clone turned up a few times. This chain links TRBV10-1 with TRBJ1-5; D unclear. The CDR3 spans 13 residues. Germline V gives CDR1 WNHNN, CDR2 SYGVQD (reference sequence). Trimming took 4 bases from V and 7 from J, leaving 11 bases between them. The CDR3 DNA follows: TGCGCCAGCAGTGGGGCCCACGGACAGCCCCAGCATTTT. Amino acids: CASSGAHGQPQHF.

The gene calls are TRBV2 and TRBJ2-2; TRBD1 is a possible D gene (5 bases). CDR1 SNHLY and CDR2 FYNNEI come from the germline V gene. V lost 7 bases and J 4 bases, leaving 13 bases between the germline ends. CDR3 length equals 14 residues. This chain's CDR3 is CASKGRGGTGELFF. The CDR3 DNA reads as TGTGCCAGCAAGGGGCGAGGCGGCACCGGGGAGCTGTTTTTT.

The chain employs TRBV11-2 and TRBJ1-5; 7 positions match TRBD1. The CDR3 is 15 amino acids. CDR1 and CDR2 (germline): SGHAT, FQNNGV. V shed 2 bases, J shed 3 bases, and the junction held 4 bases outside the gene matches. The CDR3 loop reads CASSLQGGLNQPQHF. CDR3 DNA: TGTGCCAGCAGCTTACAGGGGGGCCTCAATCAGCCCCAGCATTTT.

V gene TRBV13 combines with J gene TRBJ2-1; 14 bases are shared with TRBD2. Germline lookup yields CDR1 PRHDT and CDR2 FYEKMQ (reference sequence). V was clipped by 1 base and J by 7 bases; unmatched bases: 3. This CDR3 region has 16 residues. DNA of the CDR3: TGTGCCAGCAGCTTAGAGGGACTAGCGGGAGATAATGAGCAGTTCTTC. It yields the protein CASSLEGLAGDNEQFF.

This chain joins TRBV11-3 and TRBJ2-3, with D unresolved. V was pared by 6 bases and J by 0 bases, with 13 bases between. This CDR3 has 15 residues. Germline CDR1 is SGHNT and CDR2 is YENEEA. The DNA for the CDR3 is TGTGCCAGCAGTAGAGTAGGGTTAAGCACAGATACGCAGTATTTT. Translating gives CASSRVGLSTDTQYF. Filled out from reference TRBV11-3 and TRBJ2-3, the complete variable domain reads EAGVVQSPRYKIIEKKQPVAFWCNPISGHNTLYWYLQNLGQGPELLIRYENEEAVDDSQLPKDRFSAERLKGVDSTLKIQPAELGDSAVYLCASSRVGLSTDTQYFGPGTRLTVL.

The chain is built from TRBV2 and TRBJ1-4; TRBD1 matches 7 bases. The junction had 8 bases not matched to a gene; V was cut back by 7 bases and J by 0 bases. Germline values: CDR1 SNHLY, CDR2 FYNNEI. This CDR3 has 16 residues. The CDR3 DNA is TGTGCCAGCACCCAGGGACAGCCAGCAACTAATGAAAAACTGTTTTTT. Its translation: CASTQGQPATNEKLFF.

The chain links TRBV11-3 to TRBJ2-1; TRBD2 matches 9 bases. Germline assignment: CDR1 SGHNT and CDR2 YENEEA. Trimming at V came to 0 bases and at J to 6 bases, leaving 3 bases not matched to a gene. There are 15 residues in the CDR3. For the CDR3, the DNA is TGTGCCAGCAGCTTAGAGGTAGCGGGGGTCAATGAGCAGTTCTTC. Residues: CASSLEVAGVNEQFF.

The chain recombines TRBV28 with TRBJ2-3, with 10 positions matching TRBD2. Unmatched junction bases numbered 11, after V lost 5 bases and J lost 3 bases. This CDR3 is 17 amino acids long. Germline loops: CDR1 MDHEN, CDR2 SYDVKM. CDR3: CASSPWLAGALTDTQYF. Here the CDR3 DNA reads TGTGCCAGCAGTCCCTGGCTAGCGGGGGCCCTAACAGATACGCAGTATTTT. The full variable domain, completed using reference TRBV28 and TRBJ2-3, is DVKVTQSSRYLVKRTGEKVFLECVQDMDHENMFWYRQDPGLGLRLIYFSYDVKMKEKGDIPEGYSVSREKKERFSLILESASTNQTSMYLCASSPWLAGALTDTQYFGPGTRLTVL.

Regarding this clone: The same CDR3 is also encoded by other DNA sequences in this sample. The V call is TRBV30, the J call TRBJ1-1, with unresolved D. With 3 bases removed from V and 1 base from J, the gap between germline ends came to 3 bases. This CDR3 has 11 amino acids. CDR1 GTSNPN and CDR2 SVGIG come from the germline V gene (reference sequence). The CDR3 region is CAWRRNTEAFF. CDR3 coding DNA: TGTGCCTGGAGGCGGAACACTGAAGCTTTCTTT. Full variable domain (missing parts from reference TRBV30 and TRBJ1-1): SQTIHQWPATLVQPVGSPLSLECTVEGTSNPNLYWYRQAAGRGLQLLFYSVGIGQISSEVPQNLSASRPQDRQFILSSKKLLLSDSGFYLCAWRRNTEAFFGQGTRLTVV.

As DNA, the CDR3 is TGTGCCATCAGTGAGTCCGGCGGGATGAGCACCGGGGAGCTGTTTTTT. Protein product: CAISESGGMSTGELFF. This sequence joins TRBV10-3 and TRBJ2-2; D might be TRBD2 (6 bases). Trimming removed 0 bases at V and 4 bases at J, with 12 bases between. CDR3 length: 16 amino acids. Germline CDR1 reads ENHRY; CDR2 reads SYGVKD.

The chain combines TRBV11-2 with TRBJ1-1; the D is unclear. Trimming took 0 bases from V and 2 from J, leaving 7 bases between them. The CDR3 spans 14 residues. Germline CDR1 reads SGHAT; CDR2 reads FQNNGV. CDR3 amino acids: CASSLDILNTEAFF. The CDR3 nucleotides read TGTGCCAGCAGCTTAGACATCCTCAACACTGAAGCTTTCTTT.